Listed below are T cell receptor beta chains from one sample, sequenced in a study of T cell repertoires in cytomegalovirus infection. TCRdb called the reads again in MiXCR, with one record for every CDR3 protein. The sample lists 500,000 to 600,000 distinct CDR3 sequences, more than 15% seen once, with roughly a quarter in the top ten. The sample was CD8+ T cells from PBMCs. All receptors come from a human donor in good health (CMV status not recorded). Some clones in this sample may be carry-over from other donors' samples. Both conserved end residues are part of each CDR3. D genes are given only for firm matches. The size entry is marked missing in some rows and otherwise reads once, few, many or a size class.

j_call cdr3_length v_call clone_size d_call cdr3_aa cdr3_nt
TRBJ2-1 15 TRBV2 few NA CASRVGASSYNEQFF TGTGCCAGCAGAGTGGGTGCAAGCTCCTACAATGAGCAGTTCTTC
TRBJ2-1 14 TRBV7-7 many NA CASSSGHYDNEQFF TGTGCCAGCAGTTCTGGACACTACGACAATGAGCAGTTCTTC
TRBJ1-1 13 TRBV9 few NA CASGPGGNTEAFF TGTGCCAGCGGCCCGGGCGGGAACACTGAAGCTTTCTTT
TRBJ2-1 14 TRBV6-1 NA TRBD2 CASSELAGVREQFF TGTGCCAGCAGTGAGCTAGCGGGAGTACGTGAGCAGTTCTTC
TRBJ2-1 13 TRBV6-1 many TRBD1 CAGTTGATNEQFF TGTGCCGGGACGACAGGGGCAACCAATGAGCAGTTCTTC
TRBJ2-5 17 TRBV7-9 many TRBD2 CASSLLLAGGIQETQYF TGTGCCAGCAGCCTATTACTAGCGGGAGGGATACAAGAGACCCAGTACTTC
TRBJ2-7 15 TRBV3-1 few NA CASSQDPPGPGEQYF TGTGCCAGCAGCCAAGATCCACCAGGCCCTGGGGAGCAGTACTTC
TRBJ2-7 17 TRBV5-4 many TRBD2 CASSSPELVSGRYEQYF TGTGCCAGCAGCTCGCCCGAGTTAGTTAGCGGGCGGTACGAGCAGTACTTC
TRBJ2-5 12 TRBV2 NA TRBD1 CASKGGRDRVDF TGTGCCAGCAAGGGGGGCCGGGACAGGGTGGACTTC
TRBJ1-2 16 TRBV6-5 NA NA CASSPPPGQPNYGYTF TGTGCCAGCAGTCCCCCTCCGGGACAACCCAACTATGGCTACACCTTC
TRBJ1-2 17 TRBV27 few TRBD1 CASSAYPPQTGLYGYTF TGTGCCAGCAGTGCCTACCCCCCGCAGACAGGGCTCTATGGCTACACCTTC
TRBJ2-5 16 TRBV6-5 NA NA CASRLNWRAPQETQYF TGTGCCAGCAGACTCAACTGGAGGGCGCCCCAAGAGACCCAGTACTTC
TRBJ2-7 16 TRBV28 many TRBD2 CASSLLALAGAYEQYF TGTGCCAGCAGTTTATTGGCCCTAGCGGGTGCCTACGAGCAGTACTTC
TRBJ2-5 15 TRBV12-3/TRBV12-4 many TRBD1 CASRPPDRGLGTQYF TGTGCCAGCAGGCCCCCGGACAGGGGGCTTGGGACCCAGTACTTC
TRBJ1-5 18 TRBV19 NA TRBD1 CASSTRDRGGFSNQPQHF TGTGCCAGTAGTACCCGGGACAGGGGTGGTTTTAGCAATCAGCCCCAGCATTTT
TRBJ2-1 15 TRBV20-1 NA NA CSASPGDLSYNEQFF TGCAGTGCTAGTCCAGGGGACCTCTCCTACAATGAGCAGTTCTTC
TRBJ2-7 17 TRBV12-5 many TRBD1 CASGLTPGQGRDYEQYF TGTGCTAGTGGTTTGACTCCGGGACAGGGGAGAGACTACGAGCAGTACTTC
TRBJ2-5 12 TRBV20-1 NA TRBD2 CSAPSGEETQYF TGCAGTGCTCCTAGCGGGGAAGAGACCCAGTACTTC
TRBJ1-4 16 TRBV7-2 few NA CASSLGSGVLGEKLFF TGTGCCAGCAGCCTAGGGTCCGGGGTTCTGGGTGAAAAACTGTTTTTT
TRBJ2-5 16 TRBV4-2 few NA CASSQSDRGGAETQYF TGTGCCAGCAGCCAATCTGACAGGGGAGGGGCTGAGACCCAGTACTTC
TRBJ2-1 15 TRBV20-1 NA NA CSARGLEGAYNEQFF TGCAGTGCTAGAGGGCTCGAGGGCGCCTACAATGAGCAGTTCTTC
TRBJ1-5 12 TRBV30 NA NA CAWEVSNQPQHF TGTGCCTGGGAGGTGAGCAATCAGCCCCAGCATTTT
TRBJ2-1 15 TRBV9 many NA CASSSQGRPYNEQFF TGTGCCAGCAGCTCACAGGGTCGGCCGTACAATGAGCAGTTCTTC
TRBJ2-7 11 TRBV27 many NA CASSNTGTQYF TGTGCCAGCAGTAATACGGGAACGCAGTACTTC
TRBJ2-2 15 TRBV20-1 many NA CSARQQGMNTGELFF TGCAGTGCTAGACAACAGGGCATGAACACCGGGGAGCTGTTTTTT
TRBJ2-6 17 TRBV28 many TRBD1 CASSEDRTISGANVLTF TGTGCCAGCAGTGAGGACAGGACCATCTCTGGGGCCAACGTCCTGACTTTC
TRBJ1-2 13 TRBV7-6 many NA CASSLGETYGYTF TGTGCCAGCAGCTTAGGGGAGACCTATGGCTACACCTTC
TRBJ1-1 16 TRBV6-1 NA NA CASSTTGPIGFTEAFF TGTGCCAGCAGTACAACAGGGCCTATAGGGTTCACTGAAGCTTTCTTT